These 20 T cell receptor beta chains were sequenced from one sample in a study of cytomegalovirus exposure and HLA in healthy donors. With 60 Vbeta and 13 Jbeta primers, the PCR was carried out. This table comes from immunoSEQ multiplex PCR, and its TCRdb copy is limited to in-frame clones, with some not included. The table shows around 130,000 clones, with over 60% occurring only once. Material: PBMCs. All receptors derive from a woman in her sixties in good health and CMV-seronegative.

The rearrangement joins TRBV5-1 to TRBJ1-6, with 8 bases fitting TRBD1. The germline V gene has CDR1 SGHRS and CDR2 YFSETQ. The CDR3 totals 16 residues. With 6 bases clipped from V and 1 base from J, the junction kept 6 bases outside the gene matches. This CDR3 reads CASKPQGESYNSPLHF. The CDR3 DNA is TGCGCCAGCAAACCACAGGGGGAGTCCTATAATTCACCCCTCCACTTT. The complete variable domain, with remaining parts taken from reference TRBV5-1 and TRBJ1-6, reads KAGVTQTPRYLIKTRGQQVTLSCSPISGHRSVSWYQQTPGQGLQFLFEYFSETQRNKGNFPGRFSGRQFSNSRSEMNVSTLELGDSALYLCASKPQGESYNSPLHFGNGTRLTVT.

The chain links TRBV7-9 to TRBJ2-3; 10 positions agree with TRBD2. With 5 bases clipped from V and 5 bases from J, the junction kept 10 bases outside the gene matches. The CDR3 covers 16 residues. Germline V gene sequence: CDR1 SEHNR, CDR2 FQNEAQ (reference sequence). The CDR3 sequence: CASSPETSGSLDTQYF. CDR3 nucleotide sequence: TGTGCCAGCAGCCCGGAGACTAGCGGGTCGTTAGATACGCAGTATTTT.

The CDR3 spells CASSEHRGYEQYF. CDR3 coding DNA: TGTGCCAGCAGTGAGCACAGGGGCTACGAGCAGTACTTC. This chain links TRBV6-1 with TRBJ2-7, with 7 bases that match TRBD1. The ends lost 3 bases at V and 3 bases at J; junction bases unmatched: 2. CDR3 length: 13 amino acids. The germline CDR1 and CDR2 sequences are MNHNS and SASEGT.

This clone was seen ten or more times. The V and J genes are TRBV6-6 and TRBJ1-2; 9 bases are shared with TRBD1. This CDR3 contains 15 residues. CDR1 and CDR2 from the germline V gene are MNHNY and SVGAGI (reference sequence). Trimming cost V 6 bases and J 2 bases; bases outside gene matches: 7. The CDR3 is CASSRGQGGNYGYTF. The CDR3 DNA is TGTGCCAGCAGCCGGGGACAGGGCGGGAACTATGGCTACACCTTC.

The chain has TRBV27 and TRBJ2-1; maybe TRBD2 (6 bases). V lost 6 bases to trimming and J lost 6 bases, with 15 bases between them. The V gene's germline CDR1 is MNHEY and CDR2 SMNVEV (reference sequence). The CDR3 runs 14 residues. The CDR3 bases are TGTGCCAGCAGCGGGGCTAGCGTCCTCAATGAGCAGTTCTTC. Amino acid sequence: CASSGASVLNEQFF.

The V gene is TRBV29-1, the J gene TRBJ1-1; tentatively, D is TRBD1 (6 bases). This CDR3 is built from 15 residues. CDR1 is SQVTM, CDR2 ANQGSEA, per germline. Trimming took off 4 bases at V and 5 bases at J, with 20 bases between the two ends. The CDR3 protein is CSVAAGGGRETEAFF. CDR3 bases: TGCAGCGTTGCGGCTGGCGGGGGGCGAGAGACTGAAGCTTTCTTT.

The chain combines TRBV29-1 with TRBJ1-1, with D possibly TRBD1 on 5 matching bases. This CDR3 is 13 amino acids long. From germline, CDR1 is SQVTM and CDR2 ANQGSEA. Trimming took 5 bases from V and 4 from J, leaving 14 bases between them. The CDR3 sequence: CSVYTGRPTEAFF. The CDR3 nucleotides are TGCAGCGTTTATACAGGTCGACCCACTGAAGCTTTCTTT.

This chain uses TRBV5-1 with TRBJ2-7, with D possibly matching TRBD1 (6 bases). The CDR3 covers 16 residues. Per the germline V gene, CDR1 is SGHRS and CDR2 is YFSETQ. The germline V and J ends were trimmed by 4 bases and 2 bases, with 19 bases remaining between them. The CDR3 reads CASSRVRRQEPYEQYF. Here the CDR3 DNA reads TGCGCCAGCAGCCGGGTTCGCAGACAGGAGCCCTACGAGCAGTACTTC.

This clone was seen only a few times. This CDR3 is CASSLAVAGGTQYF. The CDR3 DNA reads as TGTGCCAGCAGCTTAGCCGTGGCAGGGGGAACGCAGTACTTC. V and J are TRBV11-3 and TRBJ2-7; TRBD1 matches at 7 bases. Losses at the gene ends were 1 base for V and 9 bases for J; bases not matched to a gene: 9. This CDR3 is built from 14 residues. Germline CDR1 is SGHNT and CDR2 is YENEEA.

The gene calls are TRBV29-1 and TRBJ1-1, with D possibly being TRBD1 (6 bases). V was clipped by 6 bases and J by 2 bases, with 13 bases between them. The CDR3 has 13 amino acids. Germline values: CDR1 SQVTM, CDR2 ANQGSEA. CDR3 sequence (DNA): TGCAGCGTCGGGACACCCGGAAACACTGAAGCTTTCTTT. Encoded protein: CSVGTPGNTEAFF.

The DNA for the CDR3 is TGTGCCATCAGTGAGCTTGGGGCGGATAGCAATCAGCCCCAGCATTTT. It encodes CAISELGADSNQPQHF. The chain is built from TRBV10-3 and TRBJ1-5; maybe TRBD1 (5 bases). CDR3 length: 16 residues. CDR1 and CDR2 (germline): ENHRY, SYGVKD. Trimming removed 2 bases at V and 0 bases at J, with 11 bases between.

The chain links TRBV19 to TRBJ2-1; the match to TRBD2 covers 15 bases. V trimming: 1 base; J trimming: 4 bases; junction bases outside the gene matches: 8. The CDR3 loop spans 19 amino acids. Per germline, CDR1 LNHDA and CDR2 SQIVND (reference sequence). The CDR3 region has the DNA TGTGCCAGTAGTATAGCACGGACTAGCGGGAGGGGACCGTACAATGAGCAGTTCTTC. It yields the protein CASSIARTSGRGPYNEQFF.

The rearrangement uses TRBV7-2 and TRBJ1-3; the D is unclear. The V end was cut by 4 bases, the J end by 2 bases, with 12 bases between. In germline, CDR1 is SGHTA, CDR2 FQGNSA. The CDR3 runs to 15 residues. CDR3: CASSSGKLAGNTIYF. CDR3 nucleotide sequence: TGTGCCAGCAGCTCGGGGAAACTAGCTGGAAACACCATATATTTT.

This chain uses TRBV27 with TRBJ2-5, with D maybe TRBD2 (6 bases). The assigned J gene may be wrong: the sequence end matches TRBJ2-7 better. In germline, CDR1 is MNHEY, CDR2 SMNVEV (reference sequence). The CDR3 is 13 amino acids. This CDR3 is CASSLLAAYEQYF. As DNA, the CDR3 is TGTGCCAGCAGTCTACTAGCCGCCTACGAGCAGTACTTC.

This chain joins TRBV18 and TRBJ2-5, with TRBD1 identical over 8 bases. Trimming took 2 bases from V and 3 from J; bases not matched to a gene: 5. CDR3 length: 15 amino acids. Germline V gene data show CDR1 as KGHSH and CDR2 as LQKENI. CDR3 protein: CASSPGRGREETQYF. CDR3 coding DNA: TGTGCCAGCTCACCAGGCAGGGGGCGCGAAGAGACCCAGTACTTC.

The V and J genes are TRBV9 and TRBJ2-1, with 7 positions matching TRBD2. With 4 bases clipped from V and 5 bases from J, the junction kept 6 bases outside the gene matches. Germline CDR1 reads SGDLS; CDR2 reads YYNGEE. This CDR3 has 14 residues. CDR3 nucleotide sequence: TGTGCCAGCAGCCCGCAGCGGGAAAACAATGAGCAGTTCTTC. It codes for CASSPQRENNEQFF.

The genes are TRBV5-1 and TRBJ1-3; possible D gene TRBD1, 6 bases. Looked up from germline, CDR1 is SGHRS and CDR2 is YFSETQ. Trimming cost V 5 bases and J 6 bases, with 12 bases left between them. The CDR3 contains 13 residues. The CDR3 spells CASRDGGANTIYF. The CDR3 DNA reads as TGCGCCAGCAGAGATGGGGGGGCAAACACCATATATTTT.

This sequence joins TRBV7-9 and TRBJ2-5; a weak D match, TRBD2 (6 bases). The CDR3 totals 13 residues. The germline V and J ends were trimmed by 5 bases and 3 bases, with 10 bases remaining between them. The germline gives CDR1 SEHNR, CDR2 FQNEAQ (reference sequence). The CDR3 loop is CASSHGGKETQYF. As DNA, the CDR3 is TGTGCCAGCAGCCATGGGGGGAAAGAGACCCAGTACTTC.

V usage is TRBV28 and J usage is TRBJ2-7; a weak D match, TRBD2 (6 bases). V gave up 8 bases and J gave up 5 bases, with 16 bases separating them. Germline CDR1 and CDR2: MDHEN and SYDVKM. The CDR3 spans 13 residues. CDR3 loop: CASRRGKVHEQYF. The CDR3 DNA sequence: TGTGCCAGCCGGAGGGGTAAGGTCCACGAGCAGTACTTC.

The rearrangement joins TRBV19 to TRBJ1-5, with 10 positions matching TRBD1. Germline assignment: CDR1 LNHDA and CDR2 SQIVND (reference sequence). Trimming took 4 bases from V and 5 from J; bases not matched to a gene: 5. The CDR3 is made up of 15 amino acids. CDR3 in amino acids: CASSTGQGTHQPQHF. The CDR3, as DNA: TGTGCCAGTAGTACGGGACAGGGGACCCATCAGCCCCAGCATTTT.